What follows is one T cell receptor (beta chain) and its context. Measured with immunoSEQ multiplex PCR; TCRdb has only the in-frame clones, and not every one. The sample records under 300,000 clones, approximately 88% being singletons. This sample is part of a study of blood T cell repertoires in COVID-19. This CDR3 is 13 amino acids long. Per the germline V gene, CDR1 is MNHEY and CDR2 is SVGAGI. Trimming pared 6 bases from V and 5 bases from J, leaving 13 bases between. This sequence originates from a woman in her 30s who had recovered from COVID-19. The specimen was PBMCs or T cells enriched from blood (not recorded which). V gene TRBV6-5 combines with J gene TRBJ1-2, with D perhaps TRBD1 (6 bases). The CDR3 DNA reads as TGTGCCAGCAGGACAGGCGACGCATATGGCTACACCTTC. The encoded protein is CASRTGDAYGYTF.